This TCR beta chain originates from a study of T cells in Graves' hyperthyroidism and ophthalmopathy. Using RNA transcripts as the source, TCR beta CDR3 regions were amplified. HTBI primers were used for first-round RT-PCR of the TCR CDR3. TCRdb re-derived calls from the multiplex PCR reads in MiXCR, one entry per CDR3 protein. Of more than 550,000 distinct CDR3 sequences in the sample, around 15% are singletons; the top ten hold around 15%. Trimming took off 1 base at V and 4 bases at J, with 10 bases between the two ends. Germline V CDR1 and CDR2: SNHLY, FYNNEI. This CDR3 has 14 amino acids. Findings and caveats of the study: Researchers report that a 13 V-J model separated ophthalmopathy from stable hyperthyroidism.

For this clonotype: Antigen unknown.

The receptor comes from a man aged 50-60 years with Graves' hyperthyroidism. The sample taken for sequencing was blood. The rearrangement joins TRBV2 to TRBJ1-1; possibly TRBD1 for D (5 bases). CDR3 in amino acids: CASSEGQGFTEAFF. The DNA for the CDR3 is TGTGCCAGCAGTGAAGGGCAGGGCTTCACTGAAGCTTTCTTT.